This T cell receptor (beta chain) was found in a study of cytomegalovirus exposure and HLA in healthy donors. Study background: In a later analysis, it was reported that the roughly 120 validation repertoires had been produced on the same platform as the roughly 700 repertoires belonging to the first cohort.

On this clone itself: What it recognizes is unknown.

This CDR3 has 14 amino acids. Per the germline V gene, CDR1 is MNHEY and CDR2 is SMNVEV (reference sequence). The V gene end was trimmed by 4 bases and the J gene end by 1 base; junction bases not matched to a gene: 3. Study findings and constraints: For cytomegalovirus status, the classifier reportedly gave diagnoses with high specificity and sensitivity.

The method was immunoSEQ multiplex PCR; TCRdb's version includes in-frame clones alone and lacks a portion of them. This table holds around 93,000 clones, 85% found once. The sequencing input was PBMCs. This chain connects TRBV27 to TRBJ1-2; 7 positions agree with TRBD1. The TCR sequence derives from a man aged 18 to 29 in good health and CMV-seropositive. This CDR3 reads CASSYRGYNYGYTF. CDR3 sequence (DNA): TGTGCCAGCAGTTACAGGGGCTATAACTATGGCTACACCTTC.